Following are 19 T cell receptor beta chains from one sample sequenced in a study of T-cell memory formation after mild COVID-19. TCRdb fed the 5' RACE reads into MiXCR, producing one record per CDR3 protein. The sample includes roughly 450,000 distinct CDR3 sequences, 15% to 20% of them seen just once. Sequenced input: PBMCs or a T cell subset sorted from them (not recorded which). The receptor set was obtained from an adult woman who had mild COVID-19 (a few samples of this study predate the infection). Cell type and time point are not known.

This clonotype was counted ten times or more. The J gene is TRBJ2-5, the V gene TRBV5-1; a weak D match, TRBD1 (6 bases). V was clipped by 1 base and J by 2 bases, with 9 bases between them. Looked up from germline, CDR1 is SGHRS and CDR2 is YFSETQ. The length of the CDR3 is 14 residues. The chain's CDR3 is CASSLYGTQETQYF. DNA of the CDR3: TGCGCCAGCAGCTTGTATGGGACACAAGAGACCCAGTACTTC.

This chain links TRBV9 with TRBJ2-5; D may correspond to TRBD1 or TRBD2 (6 bases each). Germline loops: CDR1 SGDLS, CDR2 YYNGEE. The CDR3 has 17 amino acids. Trimming cost V 0 bases and J 2 bases, with 17 bases left between them. The CDR3 DNA reads as TGTGCCAGCAGCGTAGGAGGTCTGGCGGGGACACAAGAGACCCAGTACTTC. It yields the protein CASSVGGLAGTQETQYF. The entire variable domain, with the rest obtained from reference TRBV9 and TRBJ2-5, is as follows: DSGVTQTPKHLITATGQRVTLRCSPRSGDLSVYWYQQSLDQGLQFLIQYYNGEERAKGNILERFSAQQFPDLHSELNLSSLELGDSALYFCASSVGGLAGTQETQYFGPGTRLLVL.

This clonotype was seen only a few times. The gene calls are TRBV9 and TRBJ2-5; the D gene could be TRBD1 or TRBD2 (6 bases each). This CDR3 region has 21 residues. Germline CDR1 is SGDLS and CDR2 is YYNGEE. V gave up 2 bases and J gave up 0 bases, with 29 bases separating them. CDR3 nucleotide sequence: TGTGCCAGCAGCGTGCAATCAGGGGAGGCGAGGCATGCGAGGGACCAAGAGACCCAGTACTTC. This gives the protein CASSVQSGEARHARDQETQYF.

In this sample, this clonotype turned up a few times. The rearrangement joins TRBV7-9 to TRBJ2-5; 7 positions match TRBD1. J lost 1 base, V lost 2 bases, and 7 bases had no gene match. The germline V gene has CDR1 SEHNR and CDR2 FQNEAQ (reference sequence). The CDR3 spans 16 residues. The CDR3 DNA sequence: TGTGCCAGCAGCTTATTGACAGGGCATACCCAAGAGACCCAGTACTTC. Protein product: CASSLLTGHTQETQYF.

This clonotype was detected only a few times. The gene calls are TRBV20-1 and TRBJ1-2; D might be TRBD1 (6 bases). The germline V gene encodes CDR1 DFQATT and CDR2 SNEGSKA (reference sequence). This CDR3 region has 14 residues. The V gene lost 1 base and the J gene lost 8 bases, with 17 bases spanning the gap. DNA for the CDR3: TGCAGTGCTAGAGTCCACAGGGTCGATGGGGGCTACACCTTC. Encoded protein: CSARVHRVDGGYTF.

This clonotype was found many times. The gene calls are TRBV30 and TRBJ2-1; 8 nucleotides match TRBD2. CDR1 and CDR2 from the germline V gene are GTSNPN and SVGIG (reference sequence). This CDR3 region has 15 residues. After removal of 0 bases from V and 6 bases from J, the junction contained 7 bases not matched to a gene. CDR3 bases: TGTGCCTGGAGTGTAATCCGGGGGGGAAGCAATGAGCAGTTCTTC. This sequence encodes CAWSVIRGGSNEQFF.

The chain has TRBV29-1 and TRBJ1-1; unclear D gene. Germline loops: CDR1 SQVTM, CDR2 ANQGSEA. The CDR3 has 12 residues. V lost 4 bases to trimming and J lost 1 base, with 7 bases between them. The CDR3 DNA is TGCAGCGTTGGGGTAGCGAACACTGAAGCTTTCTTT. Protein sequence: CSVGVANTEAFF. Based on the CDR3 plus reference TRBV29-1 and TRBJ1-1, the full variable domain is SAVISQKPSRDICQRGTSLTIQCQVDSQVTMMFWYRQQPGQSLTLIATANQGSEATYESGFVIDKFPISRPNLTFSTLTVSNMSPEDSSIYLCSVGVANTEAFFGQGTRLTVV.

This clonotype has just a few counts. The chain combines TRBV25-1 with TRBJ2-3; TRBD1 agrees at 7 bases. Germline V gene data show CDR1 as MGHDK and CDR2 as SYGVNS. CDR3 size: 13 residues. V shed 3 bases and J 6 bases; nucleotides not matched to a gene: 3. CDR3 nucleotides: TGTGCCAGCAGTGAGAAGGGGGCGGATACGCAGTATTTT. Translated: CASSEKGADTQYF.

This clonotype showed up just a few times. J is TRBJ2-6 and V is TRBV12-3 or TRBV12-4; D is unclear. CDR3 length equals 13 residues. Trimming took 4 bases from V and 4 from J, leaving 5 bases between them. CDR3 nucleotide sequence: TGTGCCAGCAGTTCCGTAGGGGCCAACGTCCTGACTTTC. It encodes CASSSVGANVLTF.

Only a few counts were recorded for this clonotype. This chain connects TRBV7-9 to TRBJ1-1, with 8 bases identical to TRBD1. Germline assignment: CDR1 SEHNR and CDR2 FQNEAQ (reference sequence). CDR3 length: 14 amino acids. V lost 5 bases, J lost 6 bases, and 8 bases stayed unmatched. The CDR3 protein is CASSPGQEKAEAFF. DNA for the CDR3: TGTGCCAGCAGCCCGGGACAGGAGAAGGCTGAAGCTTTCTTT. Combining the CDR3 with reference TRBV7-9 and TRBJ1-1 gives the whole variable domain DTGVSQNPRHKITKRGQNVTFRCDPISEHNRLYWYRQTLGQGPEFLTYFQNEAQLEKSRLLSDRFSAERPKGSFSTLEIQRTEQGDSAMYLCASSPGQEKAEAFFGQGTRLTVV.

In its sample, this clonotype was seen a few times. This chain joins TRBV3-1 and TRBJ2-7, with no clear D. Trimming took off 3 bases at V and 3 bases at J, with 12 bases between the two ends. The CDR3 runs 14 residues. From germline, CDR1 is LGHDT and CDR2 YNNKEL (reference sequence). The CDR3 sequence is CASSHSASHYEQYF. The CDR3 DNA reads TGTGCCAGCAGCCACTCGGCCAGCCACTACGAGCAGTACTTC.

This clonotype appeared a few times. The rearrangement links TRBV5-5 to TRBJ1-1; 8 bases match TRBD1. CDR3 length: 17 amino acids. Germline-derived CDR1 and CDR2 are SGHKS and YYEKEE (reference sequence). Unmatched junction bases numbered 10, after V lost 1 base and J lost 2 bases. This chain's CDR3 is CASSLLAVGQGNTEAFF. In DNA, the CDR3 is TGTGCCAGCAGCTTGTTGGCGGTAGGACAGGGAAACACTGAAGCTTTCTTT.

The chain combines TRBV20-1 with TRBJ2-3; TRBD2 is a possible D gene (6 bases). V lost 1 base to trimming and J lost 7 bases, with 21 bases between them. This CDR3 region has 16 residues. Looked up from germline, CDR1 is DFQATT and CDR2 is SNEGSKA (reference sequence). The chain's CDR3 is CSARARGRLVLHTQYF. Written as DNA, the CDR3 is TGCAGTGCTAGAGCCCGAGGGAGACTAGTATTACATACGCAGTATTTT.

This clonotype was seen more than once but under ten times. The chain links TRBV5-5 to TRBJ2-3, with 10 bases matching TRBD2. The germline CDR1 and CDR2 sequences are SGHKS and YYEKEE (reference sequence). The CDR3 sequence is 17 residues long. Trimming cost V 0 bases and J 5 bases; bases outside gene matches: 9. CDR3 sequence reads: CASSLDEAGGPLDTQYF. In nucleotides, the CDR3 is TGTGCCAGCAGCTTGGACGAAGCGGGGGGGCCCTTAGATACGCAGTATTTT. The full variable domain, completed using reference TRBV5-5 and TRBJ2-3, is DAGVTQSPTHLIKTRGQQVTLRCSPISGHKSVSWYQQVLGQGPQFIFQYYEKEERGRGNFPDRFSARQFPNYSSELNVNALLLGDSALYLCASSLDEAGGPLDTQYFGPGTRLTVL.

This clonotype was picked up one time. The chain carries TRBV18 and TRBJ2-5; D is perhaps TRBD1 or TRBD2 (5 bases each). The CDR3 length is 15 residues. Germline CDR1 KGHSH, CDR2 LQKENI. Trimming took 4 bases from V and 5 from J, leaving 17 bases between them. CDR3 nucleotide sequence: TGTGCCAGCTCACACCTAGAGGGGCCGAGGGAGACCCAGTACTTC. Amino acid sequence: CASSHLEGPRETQYF.

This clonotype was detected many times. V usage is TRBV5-1 and J usage is TRBJ1-2, with D possibly matching TRBD1 (5 bases). CDR1 and CDR2 (germline): SGHRS, YFSETQ. The germline V and J ends were trimmed by 4 bases and 0 bases, with 16 bases remaining between them. CDR3 length equals 16 residues. The CDR3: CASSPGPERPNYGYTF. The CDR3 region has the DNA TGCGCCAGCAGCCCGGGACCCGAACGCCCTAACTATGGCTACACCTTC.

The gene calls are TRBV25-1 and TRBJ2-3; D not certain. Germline CDR1 reads MGHDK; CDR2 reads SYGVNS. The CDR3 loop spans 11 amino acids. V lost 6 bases, J lost 2 bases, and 3 bases lay in between. The CDR3 nucleotides are TGTGCCAGCAGGACCACAGATACGCAGTATTTT. It translates to CASRTTDTQYF.

This clonotype has at least ten counts. The chain recombines TRBV2 with TRBJ2-7; 8 nucleotides match TRBD2. With 7 bases clipped from V and 2 bases from J, the junction kept 4 bases outside the gene matches. The CDR3 is made up of 13 amino acids. Germline loops: CDR1 SNHLY, CDR2 FYNNEI. The CDR3 reads CASTSGGPYEQYF. The CDR3 coding sequence is TGTGCCAGCACCTCGGGAGGGCCCTACGAGCAGTACTTC. The full variable domain, with the rest looked up from reference TRBV2 and TRBJ2-7, is EPEVTQTPSHQVTQMGQEVILRCVPISNHLYFYWYRQILGQKVEFLVSFYNNEISEKSEIFDDQFSVERPDGSNFTLKIRSTKLEDSAMYFCASTSGGPYEQYFGPGTRLTVT.

In this sample, this clonotype turned up a few times. The rearrangement joins TRBV20-1 to TRBJ2-1, with 7 bases lining up with TRBD2. Unmatched junction bases numbered 3, after V lost 1 base and J lost 0 bases. Per germline, CDR1 DFQATT and CDR2 SNEGSKA (reference sequence). CDR3 length equals 15 residues. This CDR3 is CSARVGGSSYNEQFF. In DNA form, the CDR3 reads TGCAGTGCTAGAGTTGGCGGGAGCTCCTACAATGAGCAGTTCTTC.